Shown below are 4 T cell receptor beta chains from a single sample sequenced in a study of T cells in Graves' hyperthyroidism and ophthalmopathy. Amplification of TCR beta CDR3 regions used RNA as the template. During a first-round RT-PCR of the TCR CDR3, the HTBI primer set was used. From the multiplex PCR reads, TCRdb called clonotypes with MiXCR, one entry per CDR3 protein. The data hold around 600,000 distinct CDR3 sequences, with 13% to 15% observed a single time. The sample comprised blood. The source of these receptors is a woman aged 45-60 years with Graves' ophthalmopathy.

The J gene is TRBJ1-5, the V gene TRBV12-5; TRBD1 matches 8 bases. J lost 3 bases, V lost 1 base, and 8 bases had no gene match. Germline lookup yields CDR1 LGHNT and CDR2 FRNRAP. The CDR3 has 17 amino acids. CDR3 protein: CASGLGGQVLVNQPQHF. In nucleotides, the CDR3 is TGTGCTAGTGGTTTGGGGGGACAGGTCCTAGTCAATCAGCCCCAGCATTTT.

At least ten counts were recorded for this clonotype. The J gene is TRBJ2-1, the V gene TRBV20-1; no clear D gene. The CDR3 totals 14 residues. The germline CDR1 and CDR2 sequences are DFQATT and SNEGSKA (reference sequence). Trimming shortened V by 3 bases and J by 4 bases, and 13 bases separated the two germline ends. The CDR3 here is CSASGIAEYNEQFF. The CDR3 coding sequence is TGCAGTGCTAGCGGAATAGCAGAGTACAATGAGCAGTTCTTC.

This clonotype was found many times. Relative to the germline gene, one junction end is altered; a read error may explain this. The J gene is TRBJ1-5, the V gene TRBV6-2 or TRBV6-3; D perhaps matches TRBD1 (5 bases). CDR1 is MNHEY, CDR2 SVGEGT, per germline. The CDR3 runs to 17 residues. CDR3 residues: CASSNSGARYSNQPQHF. CDR3 nucleotide sequence: TGTGCCAGCAGTAACTCCGGGGCCCGGTATAGCAATCAGCCCCAGCATTTT.

The chain links TRBV5-1 to TRBJ2-5; 9 positions match TRBD2. The CDR3 has 14 residues. CDR1 and CDR2 (germline): SGHRS, YFSETQ. Trimming cost V 7 bases and J 5 bases; bases outside gene matches: 9. In DNA form, the CDR3 reads TGCGCCAGCGGGGATAGCGGGGGAGGCGAGACCCAGTACTTC. Translation gives CASGDSGGGETQYF. Supplemented by reference TRBV5-1 and TRBJ2-5, the full variable domain reads KAGVTQTPRYLIKTRGQQVTLSCSPISGHRSVSWYQQTPGQGLQFLFEYFSETQRNKGNFPGRFSGRQFSNSRSEMNVSTLELGDSALYLCASGDSGGGETQYFGPGTRLLVL.